Sequencing of this TCR beta chain was carried out in a study of cytomegalovirus exposure and HLA in healthy donors. Here immunoSEQ multiplex PCR was the method, and the copy in TCRdb shows in-frame clones only, minus some. The table has approximately 200,000 clones, 70% to 90% seen once; the top ten hold 2.9%. This clone was seen only a few times. CDR1 MDHEN and CDR2 SYDVKM come from the germline V gene. The CDR3 length is 14 residues. Trimming removed 10 bases from V and 0 bases from J; junction bases left unmatched: 7. The sequence came from a woman aged 18-29 years in good health and CMV-seronegative. Source material: PBMCs. The rearrangement joins TRBV28 to TRBJ2-7; 9 bases align to TRBD2. The CDR3 loop reads CATSSGESSYEQYF. The CDR3 bases are TGTGCCACATCTAGCGGGGAAAGCTCCTACGAGCAGTACTTC.